This TCR beta chain stems from a study of vaccination effects on CD4 cells after COVID-19. Study background: As their vaccination, participants received two doses of either BNT162b2 or mRNA-1273. Overall study findings and caveats: No early post-infection timepoints were available in the study, which also included few convalescent patients.

With the ViraFEST assay, the study expanded antigen-specific CD4+ T cells using viral peptide pools, then sequenced them. With roughly 9 days of culture completed, CD4+ T cells were isolated. Previously uninfected by SARS-CoV-2, the vaccine recipients also showed negative nucleocapsid antibodies. With around 10 ug/ml peptides and roughly 9.3 IU/ml IL-2, 2 million or so PBMC per well were cultured. Profiled with immunoSEQ multiplex PCR; TCRdb holds only in-frame clones, not every one. Of 78,000 or so clones in the sample, 60% to 85% were seen once. Points on this clone: The antigen is not known.

The source material was CD4+ T cells from PBMCs cultured with SARS-CoV-2 spike peptides, sampled before COVID-19 vaccination. The origin of this receptor is a human donor who received a COVID-19 vaccine.

CDR3 in DNA: TGTGCCAGCAGTAAGGGGTCGAACACCGGGGAGCTGTTTTTT. Its protein product is CASSKGSNTGELFF. V gene TRBV2 combines with J gene TRBJ2-2; D perhaps matches TRBD1 (5 bases). Germline CDR1 reads SNHLY; CDR2 reads FYNNEI. This CDR3 comprises 14 residues. V gave up 5 bases and J gave up 0 bases, with 7 bases separating them.